The T cell receptor (beta chain) described here comes from a study of glioma-infiltrating T cells after dendritic cell vaccination. Notes on the study in general: Complete blood and tumor specimen sets were limited to few patients.

Fresh-frozen tumor tissue and more than two years of survival data were available for all. This clone showed up just a few times. Its antigen is unidentified. Some clones are missing from TCRdb's copy, which holds only in-frame ones; the method was immunoSEQ multiplex PCR. The data show about 73,000 clones, around 79% seen once. The TCR comes from a human donor with glioblastoma. The specimen comprised blood, sampled before dendritic cell vaccination.

CDR3 amino acids: CASSEMASGGATGELFF. The CDR3 region has the DNA TGTGCCAGCAGTGAGATGGCGAGCGGGGGGGCTACCGGGGAGCTGTTTTTT. V gene TRBV6-1 combines with J gene TRBJ2-2, with 10 nucleotides matching TRBD2. V gave up 3 bases and J gave up 5 bases; unmatched junction bases: 9. Germline CDR1 MNHNS, CDR2 SASEGT. The CDR3 contains 17 residues.